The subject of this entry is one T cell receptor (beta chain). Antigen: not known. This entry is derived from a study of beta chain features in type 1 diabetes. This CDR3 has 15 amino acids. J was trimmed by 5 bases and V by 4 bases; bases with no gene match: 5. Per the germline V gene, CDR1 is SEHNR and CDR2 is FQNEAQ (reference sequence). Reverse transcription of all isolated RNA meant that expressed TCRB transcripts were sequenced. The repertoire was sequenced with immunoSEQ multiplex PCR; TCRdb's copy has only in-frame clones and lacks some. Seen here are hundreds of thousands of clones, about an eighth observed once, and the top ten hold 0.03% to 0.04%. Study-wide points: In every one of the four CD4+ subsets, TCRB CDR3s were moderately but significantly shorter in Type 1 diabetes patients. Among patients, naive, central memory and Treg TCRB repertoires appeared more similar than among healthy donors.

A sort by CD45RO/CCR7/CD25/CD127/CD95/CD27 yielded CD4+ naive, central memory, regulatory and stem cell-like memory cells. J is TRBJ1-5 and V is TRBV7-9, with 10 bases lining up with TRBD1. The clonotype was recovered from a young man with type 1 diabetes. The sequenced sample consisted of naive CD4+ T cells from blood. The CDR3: CASSSRDRGDQPQHF. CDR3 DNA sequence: TGTGCCAGCAGCTCCCGGGACAGGGGAGATCAGCCCCAGCATTTT. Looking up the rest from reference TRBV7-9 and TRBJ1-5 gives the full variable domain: DTGVSQNPRHKITKRGQNVTFRCDPISEHNRLYWYRQTLGQGPEFLTYFQNEAQLEKSRLLSDRFSAERPKGSFSTLEIQRTEQGDSAMYLCASSSRDRGDQPQHFGDGTRLSIL.